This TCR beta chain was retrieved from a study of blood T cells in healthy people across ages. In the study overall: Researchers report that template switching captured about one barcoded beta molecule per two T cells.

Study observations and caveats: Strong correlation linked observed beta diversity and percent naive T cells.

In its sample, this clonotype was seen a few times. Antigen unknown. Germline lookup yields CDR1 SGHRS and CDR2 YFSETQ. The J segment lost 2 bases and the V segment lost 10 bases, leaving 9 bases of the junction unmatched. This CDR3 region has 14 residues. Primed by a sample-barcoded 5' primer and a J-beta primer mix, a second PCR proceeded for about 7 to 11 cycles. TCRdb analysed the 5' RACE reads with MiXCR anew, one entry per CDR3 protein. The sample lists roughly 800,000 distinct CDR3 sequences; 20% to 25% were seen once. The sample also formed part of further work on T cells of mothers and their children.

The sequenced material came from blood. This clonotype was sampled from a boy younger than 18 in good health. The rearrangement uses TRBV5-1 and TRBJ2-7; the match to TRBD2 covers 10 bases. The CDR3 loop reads CAGATGTSAYEQYF. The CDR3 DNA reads TGCGCCGGCGCAACCGGGACTAGCGCCTACGAGCAGTACTTC.